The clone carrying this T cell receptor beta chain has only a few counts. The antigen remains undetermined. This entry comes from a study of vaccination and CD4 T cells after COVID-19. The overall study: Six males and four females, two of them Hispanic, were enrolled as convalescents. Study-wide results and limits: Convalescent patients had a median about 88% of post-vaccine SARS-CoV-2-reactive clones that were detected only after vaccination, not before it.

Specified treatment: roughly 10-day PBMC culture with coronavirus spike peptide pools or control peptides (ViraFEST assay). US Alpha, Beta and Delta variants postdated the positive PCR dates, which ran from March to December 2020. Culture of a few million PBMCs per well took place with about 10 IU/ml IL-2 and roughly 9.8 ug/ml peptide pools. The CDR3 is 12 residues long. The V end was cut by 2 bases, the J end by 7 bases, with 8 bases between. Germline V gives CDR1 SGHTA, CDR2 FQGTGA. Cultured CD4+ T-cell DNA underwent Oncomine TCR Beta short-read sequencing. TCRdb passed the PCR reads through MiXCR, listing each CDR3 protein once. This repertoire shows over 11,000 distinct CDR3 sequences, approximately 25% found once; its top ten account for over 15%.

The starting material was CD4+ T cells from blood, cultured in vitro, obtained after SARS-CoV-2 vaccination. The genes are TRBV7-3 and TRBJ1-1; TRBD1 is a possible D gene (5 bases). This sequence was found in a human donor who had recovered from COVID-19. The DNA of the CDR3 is TGTGCCAGCAGCTTATCAGGGAGTGAAGCTTTCTTT. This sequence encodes CASSLSGSEAFF.